Each of the 27 T cell receptor beta chains below was sequenced from the same sample in a study of control samples from healthy donors and cancer patients. The table came from immunoSEQ multiplex PCR; TCRdb's copy has only in-frame clones and leaves some out. The sample has approximately 170,000 clones; 93% are singletons. Source material: blood. All receptors derive from a woman aged 60-70 years in good health.

The chain carries TRBV9 and TRBJ2-2, with D perhaps TRBD1 (6 bases). Deletions cut 2 bases from V and 3 bases from J, with 11 bases between. Germline values: CDR1 SGDLS, CDR2 YYNGEE. The CDR3 runs to 15 residues. Written as DNA, the CDR3 is TGTGCCAGCAGCGTTGGCCGGACAGACACCGGGGAGCTGTTTTTT. Amino acids: CASSVGRTDTGELFF.

This chain joins TRBV6-2 or TRBV6-3 and TRBJ1-5; D gene unclear. Germline loops: CDR1 MNHEY, CDR2 SVGEGT. This CDR3 comprises 13 residues. V lost 6 bases and J lost 7, with 13 bases in between. The DNA of the CDR3 is TGTGCCAGCAGCCCAGGAGCGCGGCAGCCCCAGCATTTT. Its translation is CASSPGARQPQHF.

Here the CDR3 reads CASSSDRGRETQYF. The CDR3 region has the DNA TGTGCCAGCAGCTCCGACAGGGGTAGAGAGACCCAGTACTTC. V usage is TRBV7-9 and J usage is TRBJ2-5, with TRBD1 matching 8 bases. The CDR3 is made up of 14 amino acids. With 4 bases clipped from V and 4 bases from J, the junction kept 5 bases outside the gene matches. Germline CDR1 is SEHNR and CDR2 is FQNEAQ (reference sequence).

V and J are TRBV4-2 and TRBJ2-1; 11 nucleotides line up with TRBD2. The CDR3 extends over 16 amino acids. Germline CDR1 LGHNA, CDR2 YNFKEQ. Trimming removed 3 bases from V and 4 bases from J; junction bases left unmatched: 5. In DNA form, the CDR3 reads TGTGCCAGCAGCCATGACACTAGCGGGGGTTACAATGAGCAGTTCTTC. Protein sequence: CASSHDTSGGYNEQFF.

The chain recombines TRBV6-4 with TRBJ1-4, with TRBD1 identical over 10 bases. The CDR3 contains 14 residues. In germline, CDR1 is MRHNA, CDR2 SNTAGT. Trimming at V came to 3 bases and at J to 6 bases, leaving 1 base not matched to a gene. CDR3 sequence: CASSEGQGHEKLFF. The CDR3 DNA reads as TGTGCCAGCAGTGAGGGACAGGGGCATGAAAAACTGTTTTTT.

The V call is TRBV5-8, the J call TRBJ2-7; 9 bases map to TRBD1. Trimming removed 4 bases from V and 6 bases from J; junction bases left unmatched: 11. This CDR3 contains 15 residues. CDR1 is SGHTS and CDR2 is YDEGEE in the germline V gene. CDR3 nucleotides: TGTGCCAGCAGCCACCGGGACAGGGAGTTTCTCGAGCAGTACTTC. This translates into CASSHRDREFLEQYF.

The chain uses TRBV7-8 and TRBJ2-3, with a tentative D call TRBD2 (6 bases). V was clipped by 5 bases and J by 6 bases, with 21 bases between them. Germline CDR1 is SGHVS and CDR2 is FQNEAQ. This CDR3 contains 16 residues. The DNA of the CDR3 is TGTGCCAGCAGCACCACCCGGGGCGGTGGAGGGGATACGCAGTATTTT. It is translated as CASSTTRGGGGDTQYF.

This chain connects TRBV6-5 to TRBJ1-1; 12 bases are shared with TRBD1. V shed 11 bases, J shed 7 bases, and the junction held 8 bases outside the gene matches. The CDR3 is 13 amino acids. Germline CDR1 is MNHEY and CDR2 is SVGAGI. CDR3 sequence (DNA): TGTGCCTCAAGGGACAGGGGGCTTTTTGAAGCTTTCTTT. It is translated as CASRDRGLFEAFF.

The gene calls are TRBV2 and TRBJ1-1; 8 nucleotides match TRBD1. Germline V CDR1 and CDR2: SNHLY, FYNNEI. Trimming removed 2 bases from V and 0 bases from J; junction bases left unmatched: 2. CDR3 length: 15 amino acids. Here the CDR3 reads CASSEQGAMNTEAFF. Written as DNA, the CDR3 is TGTGCCAGCAGTGAACAGGGGGCCATGAACACTGAAGCTTTCTTT. Full variable domain (rest looked up from reference TRBV2 and TRBJ1-1): EPEVTQTPSHQVTQMGQEVILRCVPISNHLYFYWYRQILGQKVEFLVSFYNNEISEKSEIFDDQFSVERPDGSNFTLKIRSTKLEDSAMYFCASSEQGAMNTEAFFGQGTRLTVV.

The CDR3 DNA sequence: TGTGCCAGCAGCCCCACGGGGGGTTCTCAAGAGACCCAGTACTTC. Translation gives CASSPTGGSQETQYF. The J gene is TRBJ2-5, the V gene TRBV7-6; 7 bases map to TRBD2. The CDR3 consists of 15 residues. Unmatched junction bases numbered 8, after V lost 5 bases and J lost 2 bases. The germline V gene encodes CDR1 SGHVS and CDR2 FNYEAQ.

V is TRBV27 and J is TRBJ1-2; D not certain. Trimming took 0 bases from V and 0 from J, leaving 5 bases between them. CDR1 is MNHEY, CDR2 SMNVEV, per germline (reference sequence). The CDR3 has 14 amino acids. The CDR3 protein is CASSLSAANYGYTF. The CDR3 DNA reads as TGTGCCAGCAGTTTATCGGCAGCTAACTATGGCTACACCTTC.

The chain uses TRBV7-9 and TRBJ1-1; D not certain. The CDR3 consists of 13 residues. Per the germline V gene, CDR1 is SEHNR and CDR2 is FQNEAQ (reference sequence). V was trimmed by 6 bases and J by 10 bases, leaving 18 bases between them. The CDR3 loop reads CASRSAVETVAFF. In DNA form, the CDR3 reads TGTGCCAGCAGGTCCGCCGTCGAGACCGTAGCTTTCTTT.

Details on this clone: An end of the junction differs from the germline gene, which may be a read error. The gene calls are TRBV5-6 and TRBJ1-2; D not certain. The germline CDR1 and CDR2 sequences are SGHDT and YYEEEE. The CDR3 is made up of 17 amino acids. DNA for the CDR3: TGTGCCAGCAGCTTGGAAGACACGCCGTGGGGTGGGTATGACTACACCTTC. Protein sequence: CASSLEDTPWGGYDYTF.

There are a few counts of this clone. The rearrangement links TRBV5-6 to TRBJ1-6; 9 bases are a match to TRBD1. The CDR3 spans 15 residues. Germline trimming cut 4 bases from V and 10 bases from J; bases unmatched to any gene: 9. Germline lookup yields CDR1 SGHDT and CDR2 YYEEEE. In DNA, the CDR3 is TGTGCCAGCAGCAGGGACAGGGCGCAGATCTCACCCCTCCACTTT. This sequence encodes CASSRDRAQISPLHF.

This rearrangement joins TRBV11-2 to TRBJ1-2, with TRBD1 matching 9 bases. Germline V CDR1 and CDR2: SGHAT, FQNNGV. With 1 base clipped from V and 3 bases from J, the junction kept 0 bases outside the gene matches. The CDR3 runs to 14 residues. CDR3: CASSLGQGDYGYTF. DNA for the CDR3: TGTGCCAGCAGCTTAGGACAGGGGGACTATGGCTACACCTTC. The full variable domain, in which reference TRBV11-2 and TRBJ1-2 provide the parts outside the CDR3, is EAGVAQSPRYKIIEKRQSVAFWCNPISGHATLYWYQQILGQGPKLLIQFQNNGVVDDSQLPKDRFSAERLKGVDSTLKIQPAKLEDSAVYLCASSLGQGDYGYTFGSGTRLTVV.

The rearrangement joins TRBV27 to TRBJ2-7, with TRBD2 as a possible D gene (7 bases). The CDR3 runs 20 residues. Trimming stripped 0 bases from V and 1 base from J, with 25 bases between. The germline V gene has CDR1 MNHEY and CDR2 SMNVEV (reference sequence). The CDR3 coding sequence is TGTGCCAGCAGTTTATCGGCGGTGGCGGAGTGGGGGGGGACATCCTACGAGCAGTACTTC. Residues: CASSLSAVAEWGGTSYEQYF.

This clone was seen a single time. The chain joins TRBV12-3 or TRBV12-4 to TRBJ1-2, with D maybe TRBD1 (6 bases). The length of the CDR3 is 13 residues. Trimming stripped 4 bases from V and 8 bases from J, with 14 bases between. CDR3 sequence reads: CASSYDRISGYTF. The CDR3 bases are TGTGCCAGCAGTTACGACAGGATCTCCGGCTACACCTTC.

The chain combines TRBV3-1 (or the pseudogene TRBV3-2) with TRBJ2-2; D is ambiguous. Per the germline V gene, CDR1 is LGHDT and CDR2 is YNNKEL (reference sequence). Deletions cut 4 bases from V and 6 bases from J, with 6 bases between. This CDR3 region has 12 residues. The CDR3 nucleotides read TGTGCCAGCAGCCTCCTCGCCGGGGAGCTGTTTTTT. Amino acid sequence: CASSLLAGELFF.

This chain links TRBV19 with TRBJ2-3; tentatively, D is TRBD2 (6 bases). The V end lost 1 base, the J end lost 3 bases, and 14 bases lay between the germline ends. The CDR3 contains 16 residues. Germline CDR1 and CDR2: LNHDA and SQIVND (reference sequence). The CDR3 bases are TGTGCCAGTAGTATAGCCCGTCCAGGGAGGACAGATACGCAGTATTTT. Its translation is CASSIARPGRTDTQYF. Full variable domain (rest looked up from reference TRBV19 and TRBJ2-3): DGGITQSPKYLFRKEGQNVTLSCEQNLNHDAMYWYRQDPGQGLRLIYYSQIVNDFQKGDIAEGYSVSREKKESFPLTVTSAQKNPTAFYLCASSIARPGRTDTQYFGPGTRLTVL.

The V gene is TRBV6-2 or TRBV6-3, the J gene TRBJ2-1; D perhaps matches TRBD2 (5 bases). Trimming left V 0 bases short and J 0 bases short, with 9 bases between. The germline CDR1 and CDR2 sequences are MNHEY and SVGEGT. This CDR3 has 16 amino acids. The CDR3 reads CASSYSGLSSYNEQFF. The CDR3 nucleotides are TGTGCCAGCAGTTACTCTGGACTGAGCTCCTACAATGAGCAGTTCTTC.

V usage is TRBV6-5 and J usage is TRBJ2-2; D is undetermined. This CDR3 comprises 14 residues. V gave up 5 bases and J gave up 7 bases, with 14 bases separating them. The V gene's germline CDR1 is MNHEY and CDR2 SVGAGI. The CDR3 coding sequence is TGTGCCAGCAGTCTCAAGACTCTGGTCGGGGAGCTGTTTTTT. The encoded protein is CASSLKTLVGELFF.

This rearrangement joins TRBV19 to TRBJ2-1, with unresolved D. Germline values: CDR1 LNHDA, CDR2 SQIVND (reference sequence). The length of the CDR3 is 11 residues. Trimming took off 4 bases at V and 4 bases at J, with 2 bases between the two ends. CDR3 sequence reads: CASSRYNEQFF. The DNA for the CDR3 is TGTGCCAGTAGTAGGTACAATGAGCAGTTCTTC.

The genes are TRBV2 and TRBJ2-7, with TRBD2 identical over 7 bases. The germline gives CDR1 SNHLY, CDR2 FYNNEI. The V and J ends lost 1 base and 2 bases, in that order; junction bases with no gene match: 11. The CDR3 covers 17 residues. The CDR3 protein is CASSEGKITAGTYEQYF. CDR3 DNA sequence: TGTGCCAGCAGTGAAGGGAAAATCACAGCGGGGACCTACGAGCAGTACTTC.

The CDR3 bases are TGTGCCAGCAGCTTAGGCCAGCGGGGGAGGAACACCGGGGAGCTGTTTTTT. Protein sequence: CASSLGQRGRNTGELFF. The V and J genes are TRBV7-8 and TRBJ2-2; TRBD2 matches at 8 bases. Germline V gives CDR1 SGHVS, CDR2 FQNEAQ. The V gene end was trimmed by 1 base and the J gene end by 1 base; junction bases not matched to a gene: 5. The CDR3 is 17 residues long.

The V gene is TRBV20-1, the J gene TRBJ2-5; tentatively, D is TRBD2 (6 bases). The CDR3 has 17 amino acids. With 3 bases removed from V and 4 bases from J, the gap between germline ends came to 24 bases. Germline V gene sequence: CDR1 DFQATT, CDR2 SNEGSKA (reference sequence). The CDR3 loop is CSASGGRDAGALETQYF. Written as DNA, the CDR3 is TGCAGTGCTAGTGGAGGGCGGGACGCCGGCGCCCTAGAGACCCAGTACTTC.

This clone was seen once. The V gene is TRBV10-1, the J gene TRBJ1-1; D is uncertain. The germline V gene encodes CDR1 WNHNN and CDR2 SYGVQD (reference sequence). CDR3 length: 14 residues. The V gene lost 6 bases and the J gene lost 11 bases, with 22 bases spanning the gap. For the CDR3, the DNA is TGCGCCAGCAGATCCGTCGGCTACCCAATCCAGGCTTTCTTT. Translating gives CASRSVGYPIQAFF.

CDR3 loop: CASSPGQKNEKLFF. CDR3 nucleotide sequence: TGTGCCAGCTCACCGGGACAGAAGAATGAAAAACTGTTTTTT. This rearrangement joins TRBV18 to TRBJ1-4; TRBD1 agrees at 7 bases. V shed 3 bases and J 5 bases; nucleotides not matched to a gene: 3. Germline V CDR1 and CDR2: KGHSH, LQKENI. This CDR3 comprises 14 residues.